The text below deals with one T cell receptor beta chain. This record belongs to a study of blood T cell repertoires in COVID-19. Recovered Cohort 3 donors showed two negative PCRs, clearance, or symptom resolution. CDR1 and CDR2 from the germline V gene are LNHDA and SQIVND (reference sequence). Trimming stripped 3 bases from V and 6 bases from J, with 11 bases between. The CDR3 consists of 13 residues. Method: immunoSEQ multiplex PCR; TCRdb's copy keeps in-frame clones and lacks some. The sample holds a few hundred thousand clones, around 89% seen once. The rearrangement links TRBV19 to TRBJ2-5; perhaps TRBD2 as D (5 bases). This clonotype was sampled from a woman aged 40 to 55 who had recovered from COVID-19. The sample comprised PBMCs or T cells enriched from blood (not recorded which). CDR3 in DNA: TGTGCCAGTAGTATCGAAAGAGGGAAGACCCAGTACTTC. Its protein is CASSIERGKTQYF.